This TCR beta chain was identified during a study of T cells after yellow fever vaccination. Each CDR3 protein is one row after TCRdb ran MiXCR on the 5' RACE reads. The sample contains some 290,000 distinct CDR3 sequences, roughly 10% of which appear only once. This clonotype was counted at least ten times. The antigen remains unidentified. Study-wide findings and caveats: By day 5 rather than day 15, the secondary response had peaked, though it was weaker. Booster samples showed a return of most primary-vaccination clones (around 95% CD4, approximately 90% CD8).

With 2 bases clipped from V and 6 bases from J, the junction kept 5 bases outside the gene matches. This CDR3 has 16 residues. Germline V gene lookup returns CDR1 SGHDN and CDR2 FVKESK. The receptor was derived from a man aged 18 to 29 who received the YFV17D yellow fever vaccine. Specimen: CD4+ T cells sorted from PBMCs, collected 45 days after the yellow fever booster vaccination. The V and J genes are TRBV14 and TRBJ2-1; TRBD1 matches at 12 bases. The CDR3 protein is CASSQRGTGGFNEQFF. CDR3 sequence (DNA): TGTGCCAGCAGCCAACGTGGGACAGGGGGCTTCAATGAGCAGTTCTTC.